A single sample is the source of the 28 T cell receptor beta chains below, sequenced in a study of blood T cell repertoires in COVID-19. Some clones are missing from TCRdb's copy, which holds only in-frame ones; the method was immunoSEQ multiplex PCR. The data show under 95,000 clones, more than 65% seen once. Sample: peripheral blood. Source of these receptors: a man between 65 and 80 years old with acute or convalescent COVID-19.

The rearrangement uses TRBV27 and TRBJ1-6; D not certain. Trimming cost V 3 bases and J 7 bases, with 10 bases left between them. The CDR3 loop spans 14 amino acids. Germline V lookup: CDR1 MNHEY, CDR2 SMNVEV (reference sequence). CDR3 region: CASSLGLENSPLHF. The DNA for the CDR3 is TGTGCCAGCAGTTTGGGTTTGGAGAATTCACCCCTCCACTTT.

The rearrangement links TRBV27 to TRBJ2-7; D might be TRBD1 (5 bases). Germline V gives CDR1 MNHEY, CDR2 SMNVEV (reference sequence). This CDR3 spans 14 amino acids. V lost 5 bases, J lost 2 bases, and 13 bases lay in between. Here the CDR3 reads CASSKRGFPYEQYF. The CDR3 coding sequence is TGTGCCAGCAGTAAAAGGGGTTTTCCCTACGAGCAGTACTTC.

This clone was seen once. V gene TRBV19 combines with J gene TRBJ2-1, with no clear D. This CDR3 comprises 15 residues. CDR1 is LNHDA, CDR2 SQIVND, per germline (reference sequence). Trimming removed 2 bases from V and 0 bases from J, with 8 bases in between. CDR3 amino acids: CASSINGDSYNEQFF. CDR3 DNA: TGTGCCAGTAGTATAAACGGAGACTCCTACAATGAGCAGTTCTTC. Drawing the rest from reference TRBV19 and TRBJ2-1, the complete variable domain is DGGITQSPKYLFRKEGQNVTLSCEQNLNHDAMYWYRQDPGQGLRLIYYSQIVNDFQKGDIAEGYSVSREKKESFPLTVTSAQKNPTAFYLCASSINGDSYNEQFFGPGTRLTVL.

This chain joins TRBV11-2 and TRBJ2-5; D is unresolved. Trimming stripped 1 base from V and 0 bases from J, with 12 bases between. This CDR3 comprises 16 residues. The V gene's germline CDR1 is SGHAT and CDR2 FQNNGV. CDR3 residues: CASSLGVSLYQETQYF. CDR3 nucleotides: TGTGCCAGCAGCTTAGGCGTCTCTCTGTACCAAGAGACCCAGTACTTC.

The genes are TRBV10-2 and TRBJ1-5; D is ambiguous. V gave up 6 bases and J gave up 3 bases, with 12 bases separating them. The CDR3 is made up of 14 amino acids. CDR1 WSHSY and CDR2 SAAADI come from the germline V gene. The CDR3 DNA reads TGCGCCAGCAGCCGCAGCGGATTCAATCAGCCCCAGCATTTT. Translation gives CASSRSGFNQPQHF.

This clone has only a few counts. The chain carries TRBV28 and TRBJ1-5, with D hard to call. Trimming left V 10 bases short and J 5 bases short, with 12 bases between. CDR3 length: 12 residues. Germline CDR1 reads MDHEN; CDR2 reads SYDVKM. The CDR3 loop reads CATTRGHQPQHF. For the CDR3, the DNA is TGTGCCACCACCCGAGGCCATCAGCCCCAGCATTTT.

V and J are TRBV11-3 and TRBJ2-2; TRBD1 might be the D (6 bases). This CDR3 region has 15 residues. CDR1 SGHNT and CDR2 YENEEA come from the germline V gene. Between the trimmed V and J ends, which lost 5 bases and 7 bases, there was a span of 17 bases. Here the CDR3 DNA reads TGTGCCAGCAGCGCGTCCTCAGGGGTTGGCGGGGAGCTGTTTTTT. Amino acid sequence: CASSASSGVGGELFF. Combining the CDR3 with reference TRBV11-3 and TRBJ2-2 gives the whole variable domain EAGVVQSPRYKIIEKKQPVAFWCNPISGHNTLYWYLQNLGQGPELLIRYENEEAVDDSQLPKDRFSAERLKGVDSTLKIQPAELGDSAVYLCASSASSGVGGELFFGEGSRLTVL.

The J gene is TRBJ2-7, the V gene TRBV2, with D possibly TRBD2 on 6 matching bases. Germline CDR1 SNHLY, CDR2 FYNNEI. This CDR3 comprises 15 residues. Trimming removed 0 bases at V and 3 bases at J, with 12 bases between. This CDR3 is CASSEARQGGYEQYF. The CDR3, as DNA: TGTGCCAGCAGTGAAGCGCGGCAGGGAGGCTACGAGCAGTACTTC.

This clone was seen once. The chain employs TRBV7-9 and TRBJ2-1; 10 bases agree with TRBD1. With V trimmed by 5 bases and J by 6 bases, 1 base remained unmatched. The CDR3 extends over 13 amino acids. Germline V gene lookup returns CDR1 SEHNR and CDR2 FQNEAQ (reference sequence). The CDR3 DNA is TGTGCCAGCAGCAGGGACAGGGGCAATGAGCAGTTCTTC. This translates into CASSRDRGNEQFF. Using reference TRBV7-9 and TRBJ2-1 for the parts outside the CDR3, the full variable domain is DTGVSQNPRHKITKRGQNVTFRCDPISEHNRLYWYRQTLGQGPEFLTYFQNEAQLEKSRLLSDRFSAERPKGSFSTLEIQRTEQGDSAMYLCASSRDRGNEQFFGPGTRLTVL.

J is TRBJ1-2 and V is TRBV29-1; 12 bases are a match to TRBD1. Germline V gene sequence: CDR1 SQVTM, CDR2 ANQGSEA. V shed 7 bases, J shed 4 bases, and the junction held 7 bases outside the gene matches. This CDR3 is 14 amino acids long. The CDR3 coding sequence is TGCAGCGCGACTGGGACAGGGGGCCTCTATGGCTACACCTTC. Its protein is CSATGTGGLYGYTF.

V gene TRBV28 combines with J gene TRBJ1-4, with 11 bases that match TRBD1. The V gene's germline CDR1 is MDHEN and CDR2 SYDVKM. The CDR3 spans 17 residues. Unmatched junction bases numbered 11, after V lost 3 bases and J lost 8 bases. The DNA of the CDR3 is TGTGCCAGCAGTTTGGTAAGGACAGGGGGCTTTCCGGAAAAACTGTTTTTT. Amino acid sequence: CASSLVRTGGFPEKLFF.

The J gene is TRBJ1-1, the V gene TRBV3-1 (or the pseudogene TRBV3-2); D gene uncertain. CDR1 is LGHDT, CDR2 YNNKEL, per germline (reference sequence). CDR3 length equals 15 residues. Deletions cut 2 bases from V and 0 bases from J, with 10 bases between. The CDR3 reads CASSQHRQVNTEAFF. For the CDR3, the DNA is TGTGCCAGCAGCCAACACCGGCAGGTGAACACTGAAGCTTTCTTT.

Only a few counts were recorded for this clone. The chain links TRBV13 to TRBJ1-6; 9 bases align to TRBD1. Trimming cost V 5 bases and J 7 bases; bases outside gene matches: 6. CDR1 is PRHDT and CDR2 is FYEKMQ in the germline V gene (reference sequence). This CDR3 contains 15 residues. CDR3: CASSPQGAINSPLHF. Here the CDR3 DNA reads TGTGCCAGCAGCCCACAGGGGGCGATCAATTCACCCCTCCACTTT.

This rearrangement joins TRBV24-1 to TRBJ2-2; a weak D match, TRBD1 (6 bases). The germline V gene has CDR1 KGHDR and CDR2 SFDVKD. V was pared by 6 bases and J by 1 base, with 8 bases between. This CDR3 has 14 residues. CDR3 protein: CATSQGQNTGELFF. CDR3 nucleotide sequence: TGTGCCACCAGTCAGGGGCAGAACACCGGGGAGCTGTTTTTT.

CDR3 nucleotide sequence: TGTGCCAGTAGTATGGCACAGGGTGGGGCCAACGTCCTGACTTTC. Translation: CASSMAQGGANVLTF. J is TRBJ2-6 and V is TRBV19; D is possibly TRBD1 (6 bases). Trimming left V 3 bases short and J 3 bases short, with 9 bases between. The germline gives CDR1 LNHDA, CDR2 SQIVND (reference sequence). This CDR3 spans 15 amino acids.

The J gene is TRBJ2-3, the V gene TRBV5-1; no clear D gene. Germline CDR1 SGHRS, CDR2 YFSETQ. V lost 6 bases to trimming and J lost 0 bases, with 11 bases between them. The CDR3 length is 14 residues. DNA for the CDR3: TGCGCCAGCATGAGTAGACTCAGCACAGATACGCAGTATTTT. Its translation is CASMSRLSTDTQYF.

The chain employs TRBV12-5 and TRBJ2-3; 9 nucleotides align to TRBD1. Germline assignment: CDR1 LGHNT and CDR2 FRNRAP. Trimming cost V 5 bases and J 1 base; bases outside gene matches: 4. The CDR3 contains 15 residues. CDR3 nucleotides: TGTGCTAGTGGTCGGACAGGGGCCGGCACAGATACGCAGTATTTT. Translating gives CASGRTGAGTDTQYF.

This clone occurred once. This sequence joins TRBV2 and TRBJ2-2, with D possibly TRBD1 on 6 matching bases. V dropped 6 bases and J dropped 9 bases, with 20 bases sitting between them. Germline loops: CDR1 SNHLY, CDR2 FYNNEI. The CDR3 is made up of 15 amino acids. CDR3 region: CASRRDISSDRELFF. In DNA, the CDR3 is TGTGCCAGCAGGAGGGACATAAGTAGTGATAGGGAGCTGTTTTTT. Combining the CDR3 with reference TRBV2 and TRBJ2-2 gives the whole variable domain EPEVTQTPSHQVTQMGQEVILRCVPISNHLYFYWYRQILGQKVEFLVSFYNNEISEKSEIFDDQFSVERPDGSNFTLKIRSTKLEDSAMYFCASRRDISSDRELFFGEGSRLTVL.

The V call is TRBV6-5, the J call TRBJ2-7; D might be TRBD1 (5 bases). Per the germline V gene, CDR1 is MNHEY and CDR2 is SVGAGI. Between the trimmed V and J ends, which lost 5 bases and 0 bases, there was a span of 8 bases. The CDR3 totals 13 residues. The CDR3 loop reads CASSTDISYEQYF. Written as DNA, the CDR3 is TGTGCCAGCAGTACGGACATCTCCTACGAGCAGTACTTC.

This chain connects TRBV6-5 to TRBJ2-2; D is perhaps TRBD2 (6 bases). Germline V gene sequence: CDR1 MNHEY, CDR2 SVGAGI. There are 13 residues in the CDR3. The V and J ends lost 8 bases and 4 bases respectively, with 11 bases between them. CDR3 nucleotide sequence: TGTGCCAGCTGGGGGAGGAGCACCGGGGAGCTGTTTTTT. It yields the protein CASWGRSTGELFF.

The gene calls are TRBV4-1 and TRBJ2-7, with 11 bases identical to TRBD2. Germline V CDR1 and CDR2: MGHRA, YSYEKL. The CDR3 has 15 residues. The junction had 3 bases not matched to a gene; V was cut back by 2 bases and J by 3 bases. CDR3 amino acids: CASSQPSGGNYEQYF. The CDR3 DNA reads as TGCGCCAGCAGCCAACCTAGCGGGGGGAACTACGAGCAGTACTTC.

The chain recombines TRBV15 with TRBJ1-5; no clear D gene. The CDR3 is 15 residues long. The V end lost 0 bases, the J end lost 0 bases, and 6 bases lay between the germline ends. The germline gives CDR1 LNHNV, CDR2 YYDKDF (reference sequence). CDR3 protein: CATSREADSNQPQHF. The DNA for the CDR3 is TGTGCCACCAGCAGAGAGGCAGATAGCAATCAGCCCCAGCATTTT.

The V call is TRBV5-8, the J call TRBJ2-1; TRBD1 matches at 8 bases. CDR1 and CDR2 from the germline V gene are SGHTS and YDEGEE. This CDR3 region has 16 residues. V lost 4 bases, J lost 8 bases, and 14 bases stayed unmatched. The CDR3 loop is CASSLETGEKGDEQFF. As DNA, the CDR3 is TGTGCCAGCAGCCTAGAGACAGGGGAGAAGGGCGATGAGCAGTTCTTC.

The chain uses TRBV7-2 and TRBJ2-3; a possible D gene is TRBD2 (7 bases). This CDR3 comprises 15 residues. Germline CDR1 SGHTA, CDR2 FQGNSA. The V end lost 1 base, the J end lost 4 bases, and 12 bases lay between the germline ends. DNA for the CDR3: TGTGCCAGCAGCTTAGAGGGGGGGTTTGCAGATACGCAGTATTTT. As protein: CASSLEGGFADTQYF.

This clone has more than one count but fewer than ten. V gene TRBV7-2 combines with J gene TRBJ1-1; no firm D call. Germline V gives CDR1 SGHTA, CDR2 FQGNSA. The CDR3 spans 14 residues. Trimming stripped 3 bases from V and 1 base from J, with 9 bases between. The CDR3 sequence: CASSFSHKNTEAFF. The CDR3, as DNA: TGTGCCAGCAGCTTTTCACACAAGAACACTGAAGCTTTCTTT.

The chain links TRBV6-2 or TRBV6-3 to TRBJ2-3; 12 nucleotides line up with TRBD2. This CDR3 spans 21 amino acids. Germline lookup yields CDR1 MNHEY and CDR2 SVGEGT. V shed 5 bases and J 4 bases; nucleotides not matched to a gene: 22. The CDR3 coding sequence is TGTGCCAGCAGTCACCCGCCAATAGGGATCACTAGCGGGGGGTTGGCAGATACGCAGTATTTT. As protein: CASSHPPIGITSGGLADTQYF.

This rearrangement joins TRBV2 to TRBJ1-1; D uncertain. The V end lost 4 bases, the J end lost 2 bases, and 11 bases lay between the germline ends. The CDR3 covers 14 residues. Looked up from germline, CDR1 is SNHLY and CDR2 is FYNNEI. The CDR3 region has the DNA TGTGCCAGCAGTGCCCTCCAGCGCAACACTGAAGCTTTCTTT. This sequence encodes CASSALQRNTEAFF.

CDR3 bases: TGTGCCAGCAGCTTAGACAGGGGACTTTCACCCCTCCACTTT. Protein product: CASSLDRGLSPLHF. The V call is TRBV11-1, the J call TRBJ1-6; 7 positions match TRBD1. V trimming: 1 base; J trimming: 9 bases; junction bases outside the gene matches: 3. From germline, CDR1 is SGHAT and CDR2 FQDESV (reference sequence). CDR3 size: 14 residues.